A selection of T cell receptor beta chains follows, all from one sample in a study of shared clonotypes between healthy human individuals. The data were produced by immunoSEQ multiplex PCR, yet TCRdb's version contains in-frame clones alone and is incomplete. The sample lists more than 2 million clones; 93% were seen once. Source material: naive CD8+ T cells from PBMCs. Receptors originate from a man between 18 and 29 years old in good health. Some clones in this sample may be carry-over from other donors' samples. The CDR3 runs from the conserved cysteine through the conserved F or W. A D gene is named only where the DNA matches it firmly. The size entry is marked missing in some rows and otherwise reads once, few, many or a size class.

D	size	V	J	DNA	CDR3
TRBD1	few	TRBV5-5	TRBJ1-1	TGTGCCAGCAGCTTCCACAGAACTGGGGACAGGGGGCAGAGCACTGAAGCTTTCTTT	CASSFHRTGDRGQSTEAFF
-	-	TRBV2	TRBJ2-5	TGTGCCAGCAGCGACTTACAGATCCAAGAGACCCAGTACTTC	CASSDLQIQETQYF
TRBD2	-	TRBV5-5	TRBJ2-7	TGTGCCAGCAGCTTGCGGGAGGGCCCCTACGAGCAGTACTTC	CASSLREGPYEQYF
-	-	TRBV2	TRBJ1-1	TGTGCCAGCAGTCTTGGGCCCGGCTTGAACACTGAAGCTTTCTTT	CASSLGPGLNTEAFF
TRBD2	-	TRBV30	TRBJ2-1	TGTGCCTGGAGTCGACTAGCGGGTTACAATGAGCAGTTCTTC	CAWSRLAGYNEQFF
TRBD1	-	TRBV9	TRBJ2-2	TGTGCCAGCAGCGCCCCAACCGTGGGACAGGGGGACACCGGGGAGCTGTTTTTT	CASSAPTVGQGDTGELFF
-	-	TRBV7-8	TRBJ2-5	TGTGCCAGCAGCTTAGACCCCCGAGCACAAGAGACCCAGTACTTC	CASSLDPRAQETQYF
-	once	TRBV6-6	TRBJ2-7	TGTGCCAGCAGTTACTCGATGGGGGTCTCTAGTCGCGAGCAGTACTTC	CASSYSMGVSSREQYF
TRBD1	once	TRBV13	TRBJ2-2	TGTGCCAGCACTCTACAGGGGGACACCGGGGAGCTGTTTTTT	CASTLQGDTGELFF
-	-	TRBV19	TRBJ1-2	TGTGCCAGTAGTGTGACAGCCACTTATGGCTACACCTTC	CASSVTATYGYTF
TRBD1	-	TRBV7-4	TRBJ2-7	TGTGCCAGCAGGTTGGGACAGTTCGGTGCGGACAGGGTCGACGAGCAGTACTTC	CASRLGQFGADRVDEQYF
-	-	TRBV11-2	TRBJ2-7	TGTGCCAGCAGCTTAGAACCCCGGGACGGAACCTACGAGCAGTACTTC	CASSLEPRDGTYEQYF
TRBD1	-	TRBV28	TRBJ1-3	TGTGCCAGCAGCACAAGCGTAGAGGGACAGGGAGTTACTGGAAACACCATATATTTT	CASSTSVEGQGVTGNTIYF
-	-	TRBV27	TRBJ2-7	TGTGCCAGCAGTTATGTAGGAGAACCCTACGAGCAGTACTTC	CASSYVGEPYEQYF
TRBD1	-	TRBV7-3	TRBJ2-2	TGTGCCAGCAGCCCTCGACAGGGCCCGAACACCGGGGAGCTGTTTTTT	CASSPRQGPNTGELFF
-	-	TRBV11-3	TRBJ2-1	TGTGCCAGCAGCCCGAGGGGGGCTGAAGAGCAGTTCTTC	CASSPRGAEEQFF
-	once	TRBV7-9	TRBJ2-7	TGTGCCAGCAGCCGAGAGGACCCTTCCTACGAGCAGTACTTC	CASSREDPSYEQYF
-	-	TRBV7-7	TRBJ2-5	TGTGCCAGCAGCCCTGGGGGGAGGCAGACCCAGTACTTC	CASSPGGRQTQYF
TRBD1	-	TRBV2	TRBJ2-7	TGTGCCAGCAGTGAAGACAGGGGGACCTACGAGCAGTACTTC	CASSEDRGTYEQYF
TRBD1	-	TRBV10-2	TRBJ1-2	TGCGCCACCCAAGTGGGACTGGACAGGGTTTATGGCTACACCTTC	CATQVGLDRVYGYTF
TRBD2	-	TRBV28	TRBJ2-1	TGTGCCAGCAGTCTCGGACTAGCGGGAGCGGGTGAGCAGTTCTTC	CASSLGLAGAGEQFF
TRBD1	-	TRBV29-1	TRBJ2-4	TGCAGCGCGAACAGGGGAAACATTCAGTACTTC	CSANRGNIQYF
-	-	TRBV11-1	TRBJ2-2	TGTGCCAGCAGCCAAGACCACACCGGGGAGCTGTTTTTT	CASSQDHTGELFF
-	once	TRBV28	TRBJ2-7	TGTGCCAGCAGTGACGGACTGGACCCCACCTACGAGCAGTACTTC	CASSDGLDPTYEQYF
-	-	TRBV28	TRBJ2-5	TGTGCCAGCAGTCCAGGGACGGGCTACCAAGAGACCCAGTACTTC	CASSPGTGYQETQYF
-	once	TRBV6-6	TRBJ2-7	TGTGCCAGCAGTCCCCGGGACGGAAAATCCTACGAGCAGTACTTC	CASSPRDGKSYEQYF
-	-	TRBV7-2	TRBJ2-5	TGTGCCAGCAGCTTAGATGTGAGAGAGACCCAGTACTTC	CASSLDVRETQYF
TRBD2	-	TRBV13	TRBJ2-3	TGTGCCAGCAGCTTAGTGGCTAGCGGGATAGATGAAGATACGCAGTATTTT	CASSLVASGIDEDTQYF
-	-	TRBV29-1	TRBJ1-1	TGCAGCCTTCTCCGGGACGGCCTGGCTTTCTTT	CSLLRDGLAFF
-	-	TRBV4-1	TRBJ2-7	TGCGCCAGCAGCCCAGGGGTTACCTCCTACGAGCAGTACTTC	CASSPGVTSYEQYF
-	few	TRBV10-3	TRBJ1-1	TGTGCCATCAGTGAGGGCGATGAAGCTTTCTTT	CAISEGDEAFF
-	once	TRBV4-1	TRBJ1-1	TGCGCCAGCAGCCAAGGTAGGGCAGGGATGGAAACTGAAGCTTTCTTT	CASSQGRAGMETEAFF
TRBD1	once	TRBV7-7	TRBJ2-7	TGTGCCAGCAGCTTAGGCGCCGGGACAGGGATTAACGAGCAGTACTTC	CASSLGAGTGINEQYF
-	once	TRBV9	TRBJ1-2	TGTGCCAGCAGCCCCCGGACAGAGTCAATCTATGGCTACACCTTC	CASSPRTESIYGYTF
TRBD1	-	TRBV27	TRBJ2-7	TGTGCCAGCAGCCGGGACAGGTACTACGAGCAGTACTTC	CASSRDRYYEQYF
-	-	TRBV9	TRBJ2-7	TGTGCCAGCAGCGTAGGGCTGTCAACCTACGAGCAGTACTTC	CASSVGLSTYEQYF